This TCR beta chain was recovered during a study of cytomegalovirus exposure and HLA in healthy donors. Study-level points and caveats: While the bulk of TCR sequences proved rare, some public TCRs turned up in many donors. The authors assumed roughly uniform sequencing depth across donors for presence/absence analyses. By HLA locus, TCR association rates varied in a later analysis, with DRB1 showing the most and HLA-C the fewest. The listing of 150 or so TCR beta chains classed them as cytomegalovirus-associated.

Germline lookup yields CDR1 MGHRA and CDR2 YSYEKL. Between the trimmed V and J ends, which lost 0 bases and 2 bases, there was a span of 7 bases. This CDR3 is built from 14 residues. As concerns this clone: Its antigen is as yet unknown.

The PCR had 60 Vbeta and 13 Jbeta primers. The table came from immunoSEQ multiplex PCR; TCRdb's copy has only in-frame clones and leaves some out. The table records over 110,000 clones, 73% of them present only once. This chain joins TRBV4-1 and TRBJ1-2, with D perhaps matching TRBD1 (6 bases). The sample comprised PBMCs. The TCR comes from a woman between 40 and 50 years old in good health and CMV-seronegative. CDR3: CASSQDTGNYGYTF. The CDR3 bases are TGCGCCAGCAGCCAAGATACAGGGAACTATGGCTACACCTTC.